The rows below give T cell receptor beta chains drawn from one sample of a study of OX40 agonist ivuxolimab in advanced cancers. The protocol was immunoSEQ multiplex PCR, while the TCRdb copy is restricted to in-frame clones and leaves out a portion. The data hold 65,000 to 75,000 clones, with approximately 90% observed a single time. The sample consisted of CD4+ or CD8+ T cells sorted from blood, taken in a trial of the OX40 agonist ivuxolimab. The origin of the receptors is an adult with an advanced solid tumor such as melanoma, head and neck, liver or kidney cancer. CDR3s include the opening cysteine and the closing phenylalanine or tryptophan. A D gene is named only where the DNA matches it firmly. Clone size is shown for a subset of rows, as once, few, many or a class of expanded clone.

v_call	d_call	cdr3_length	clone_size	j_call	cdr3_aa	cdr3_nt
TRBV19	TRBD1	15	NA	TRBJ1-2	CASSTRDRVIHGYTF	TGTGCCAGTAGTACGCGGGACAGGGTAATCCATGGCTACACCTTC
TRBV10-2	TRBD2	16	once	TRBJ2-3	CASSGGGAGGLDTQYF	TGCGCCAGCAGTGGGGGAGGAGCGGGAGGTTTAGATACGCAGTATTTT
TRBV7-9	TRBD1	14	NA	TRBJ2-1	CATSGQGNYNEQFF	TGTGCCACCTCCGGACAGGGCAATTACAATGAGCAGTTCTTC
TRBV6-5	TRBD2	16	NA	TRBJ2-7	CASSLASGRDTYEQYF	TGTGCCAGCAGTTTAGCTAGCGGGAGGGATACCTACGAGCAGTACTTC
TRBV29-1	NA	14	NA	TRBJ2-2	CSVEIQAGTGELFF	TGCAGCGTTGAGATACAGGCAGGAACCGGGGAGCTGTTTTTT
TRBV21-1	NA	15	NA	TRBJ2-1	CASSKIASGSHEQFF	TGTGCCAGCAGCAAGATCGCTAGCGGGAGCCATGAGCAGTTCTTC
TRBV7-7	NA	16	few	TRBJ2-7	CASSLDPQVIHYEQYF	TGTGCCAGCAGCTTAGATCCGCAGGTAATACATTACGAGCAGTACTTC
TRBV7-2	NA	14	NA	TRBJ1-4	CASSPDSMPGKLFF	TGTGCCAGCAGCCCAGACTCGATGCCGGGGAAACTGTTTTTT
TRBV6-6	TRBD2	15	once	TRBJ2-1	CASSYETSSYNEQFF	TGTGCCAGCAGTTACGAGACTAGCAGTTACAATGAGCAGTTCTTC
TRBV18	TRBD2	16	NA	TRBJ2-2	CASSPLAGGNTGELFF	TGTGCCAGCTCCCCCCTAGCGGGAGGGAACACCGGGGAGCTGTTTTTT
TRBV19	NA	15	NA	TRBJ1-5	CASSIVEISNQPQHF	TGTGCCAGTAGTATAGTCGAGATAAGCAATCAGCCCCAGCATTTT
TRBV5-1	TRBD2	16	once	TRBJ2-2	CASSSNSGMSGGELFF	TGCGCCAGCAGTTCGAATAGCGGGATGTCGGGTGGGGAGCTGTTTTTT
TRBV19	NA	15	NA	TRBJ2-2	CATKRGNRHTGELFF	TGTGCCACCAAAAGGGGGAACAGGCACACCGGGGAGCTGTTTTTT
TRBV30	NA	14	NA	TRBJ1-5	CAWSVTAGNQPQHF	TGTGCCTGGAGTGTCACCGCGGGCAATCAGCCCCAGCATTTT
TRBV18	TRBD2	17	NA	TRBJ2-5	CASSPRTSGTGEETQYF	TGTGCCAGCTCACCTCGGACTAGCGGAACCGGGGAGGAGACCCAGTACTTC
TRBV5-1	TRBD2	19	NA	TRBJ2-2	CASSLAPGLAGLNTGELFF	TGCGCCAGCAGCTTGGCCCCGGGACTAGCGGGGCTGAACACCGGGGAGCTGTTTTTT
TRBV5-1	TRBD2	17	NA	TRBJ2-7	CASSLDPEVAGAYEQYF	TGCGCCAGCAGCTTAGACCCCGAGGTAGCGGGAGCCTACGAGCAGTACTTC
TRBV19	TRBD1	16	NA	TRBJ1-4	CASSLGQGRSNEKLFF	TGTGCCAGTAGCCTGGGACAGGGACGATCTAATGAAAAACTGTTTTTT
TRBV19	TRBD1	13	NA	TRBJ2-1	CASSSTGSNEQFF	TGTGCCAGTAGCTCGACAGGGAGTAATGAGCAGTTCTTC
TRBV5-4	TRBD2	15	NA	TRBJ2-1	CASSPGTSGTNEQFF	TGTGCCAGCAGCCCTGGGACTAGCGGGACGAATGAGCAGTTCTTC